This T cell receptor beta chain emerged from a study of T cells in Graves' hyperthyroidism and ophthalmopathy. At least ten counts were recorded for this clonotype. Diagnoses rested on clinical symptoms, serum thyroxine and TRAb, thyroid ultrasound and orbital computed tomography. Authors of the study amplified TCR beta CDR3 regions from RNA transcripts. HTBI primers drove first-round RT-PCR of the TCR CDR3. TCRdb recomputed calls from the multiplex PCR reads with MiXCR, one row per CDR3 protein. In the table there are fewer than 600,000 distinct CDR3 sequences, over 13% of which are singletons. Losses at the gene ends were 4 bases for V and 9 bases for J; bases not matched to a gene: 10. Germline V gene sequence: CDR1 KGHDR, CDR2 SFDVKD. The length of the CDR3 is 16 residues.

This sequence was found in a woman aged 18-29 years with Graves' hyperthyroidism. The sample consisted of blood. J is TRBJ2-1 and V is TRBV24-1; TRBD2 matches 11 bases. CDR3 sequence: CATSDPGTSGELEQFF. The CDR3 region has the DNA TGTGCCACCAGTGACCCAGGGACTAGCGGCGAGCTTGAGCAGTTCTTC.